This T cell receptor beta chain emerged from a study of vaccination effects on CD4 cells after COVID-19. Expansion of antigen-specific CD4+ T cells with viral peptide pools was carried out by the ViraFEST assay before sequencing. CD4+ T cell isolation took place after approximately ten days of culture. Nucleocapsid antibodies stayed negative before and after vaccination, showing no earlier SARS-CoV-2 infection. Cultures used about 2 million PBMC per well, 9 to 10 IU/ml IL-2 and about 10 ug/ml peptides. From germline, CDR1 is DFQATT and CDR2 SNEGSKA (reference sequence). V was shortened by 3 bases and J by 4 bases, with 14 bases between the two germline ends. CDR3 size: 14 residues. Here immunoSEQ multiplex PCR was the method, and the copy in TCRdb shows in-frame clones only, minus some. Of 52,000 or so clones in the sample, approximately 70% are singletons; the top ten hold about 17%. Notes on this clone: Its antigen is currently unknown.

The material sequenced was CD4+ T cells from PBMCs cultured with SARS-CoV-2 spike peptides, taken before COVID-19 vaccination. The origin of this receptor is a human donor who received a COVID-19 vaccine. V is TRBV20-1 and J is TRBJ2-3; tentative D call: TRBD2 (5 bases). The CDR3 coding sequence is TGCAGTGCTAGTTCAGCGGTCCCCCCAGATACGCAGTATTTT. It specifies CSASSAVPPDTQYF.